These 30 T cell receptor beta chains came from one sample sequenced in a study of Graves' ophthalmopathy and Graves' hyperthyroidism. Amplified material comprised TCR beta CDR3 regions derived from RNA transcripts. RT-PCR was first run with HTBI primers, then multiplex PCR in a second round. TCRdb processed the multiplex PCR reads anew with MiXCR; each CDR3 protein has one entry. Among 450,000 or so distinct CDR3 sequences listed, 13% to 15% were seen once. Material: blood. All receptors come from a woman under 40 with Graves' ophthalmopathy.

This clonotype was seen many times. The chain links TRBV6-1 to TRBJ2-7; tentative D call: TRBD1 (6 bases). Germline lookup yields CDR1 MNHNS and CDR2 SASEGT. The CDR3 loop spans 13 amino acids. Trimming removed 9 bases from V and 4 bases from J, with 16 bases in between. The CDR3 is CASTPGDSYEQYF. In DNA, the CDR3 is TGTGCCAGTACACCAGGGGATAGTTACGAGCAGTACTTC.

This clonotype occurred many times. V and J are TRBV25-1 and TRBJ2-2, with a weak D call TRBD2 (5 bases). From germline, CDR1 is MGHDK and CDR2 SYGVNS. Trimming removed 9 bases at V and 6 bases at J, with 14 bases between. CDR3 length equals 13 residues. Written as DNA, the CDR3 is TGTGCCAGTGCATGGGGAGCGGCCGGGGAGCTGTTTTTT. Encoded protein: CASAWGAAGELFF.

Concerning this clonotype: It may be a read error: a sequence one base away is much more abundant. CDR3 amino acids: CASRPGQGPEALF. The CDR3 DNA is TGTGCCAGCAGACCGGGACAGGGACCTGAAGCTCTCTTT. This chain connects TRBV6-1 to TRBJ1-1; 9 nucleotides line up with TRBD1. Germline-derived CDR1 and CDR2 are MNHNS and SASEGT. This CDR3 has 13 residues.

The chain has TRBV4-2 and TRBJ2-7, with D possibly matching TRBD1 (6 bases). The CDR3 has 12 residues. V lost 5 bases and J 6 bases, leaving 11 bases between the germline ends. From germline, CDR1 is LGHNA and CDR2 YNFKEQ. The CDR3 region has the DNA TGTGCCAGCAGCAGAACAGGGACCGAGCAGTACTTC. This encodes CASSRTGTEQYF.

This clonotype was counted many times. The rearrangement joins TRBV20-1 to TRBJ1-1; possible D gene TRBD1, 6 bases. Germline-derived CDR1 and CDR2 are DFQATT and SNEGSKA (reference sequence). The CDR3 is made up of 14 amino acids. Trimming removed 3 bases from V and 3 bases from J, with 14 bases in between. The CDR3 here is CSASNIGGDTEAFF. As DNA, the CDR3 is TGCAGTGCTAGTAATATAGGGGGGGACACTGAAGCTTTCTTT.

The table lists this clonotype with a few counts. The V gene is TRBV5-5, the J gene TRBJ2-2, with 8 bases fitting TRBD2. Germline V gene data show CDR1 as SGHKS and CDR2 as YYEKEE (reference sequence). With 4 bases clipped from V and 7 bases from J, the junction kept 9 bases outside the gene matches. The CDR3 consists of 15 residues. The CDR3 spells CASSASGRRVGELFF. In DNA form, the CDR3 reads TGTGCCAGCAGCGCCAGCGGGAGAAGAGTCGGGGAGCTGTTTTTT. Full variable domain (outside the CDR3, taken from reference TRBV5-5 and TRBJ2-2): DAGVTQSPTHLIKTRGQQVTLRCSPISGHKSVSWYQQVLGQGPQFIFQYYEKEERGRGNFPDRFSARQFPNYSSELNVNALLLGDSALYLCASSASGRRVGELFFGEGSRLTVL.

There are many counts of this clonotype. The chain uses TRBV4-1 and TRBJ2-7; TRBD2 matches at 9 bases. The germline gives CDR1 MGHRA, CDR2 YSYEKL. The CDR3 length is 15 residues. The V gene end was trimmed by 5 bases and the J gene end by 5 bases; junction bases not matched to a gene: 10. The CDR3 protein is CASSALTAGGNEQYF. CDR3 DNA: TGCGCCAGCAGCGCGCTTACGGCGGGAGGGAACGAGCAGTACTTC.

This clonotype has ten or more counts. A read error may explain this, as a much larger clone is one base away. The V gene is TRBV27, the J gene TRBJ2-2; D is unresolved. Germline loops: CDR1 MNHEY, CDR2 SMNVEV (reference sequence). This CDR3 is built from 12 residues. Trimming pared 3 bases from V and 10 bases from J, leaving 9 bases between. This CDR3 reads CASSFGAEELFF. The CDR3 nucleotides read TGTGCCAGCAGTTTCGGTGCTGAGGAGCTGTTTTTT.

This clonotype has a handful of counts. This chain joins TRBV4-2 and TRBJ1-2; D is possibly TRBD1 (5 bases). Looked up from germline, CDR1 is LGHNA and CDR2 is YNFKEQ. This CDR3 comprises 19 residues. The V end lost 4 bases, the J end lost 0 bases, and 24 bases lay between the germline ends. In DNA form, the CDR3 reads TGTGCCAGCAGCCTAAACCCGGGTTTCTTCGGGACGGCTAACTATGGCTACACCTTC. As protein: CASSLNPGFFGTANYGYTF.

This clonotype was detected ten times or more. This chain uses TRBV6-1 with TRBJ1-2; D is perhaps TRBD1 (5 bases). V shed 4 bases and J shed 4 bases, with 13 bases lying between them. Germline V gene data show CDR1 as MNHNS and CDR2 as SASEGT. The CDR3 has 14 residues. CDR3 residues: CASSGRESFYGYTF. Here the CDR3 DNA reads TGTGCCAGCAGTGGCAGGGAATCTTTCTATGGCTACACCTTC.

This chain connects TRBV28 to TRBJ2-5; 15 bases fit TRBD2. This CDR3 region has 16 residues. Germline lookup yields CDR1 MDHEN and CDR2 SYDVKM. The ends lost 6 bases at V and 4 bases at J; junction bases unmatched: 6. The CDR3 nucleotides are TGTGCCAGCAGGAGGACTAGCGGGAGGGCTACAGAGACCCAGTACTTC. This codes for CASRRTSGRATETQYF.

This clonotype was recorded at least ten times. The chain combines TRBV2 with TRBJ1-2; TRBD1 agrees at 7 bases. Germline V gene sequence: CDR1 SNHLY, CDR2 FYNNEI. There are 12 residues in the CDR3. The trim removed 7 bases at V and 7 bases at J, leaving 6 bases unmatched. DNA for the CDR3: TGTGCCAGCACCCGGGACAGTGGTGGCTACACCTTC. It specifies CASTRDSGGYTF.

On this clonotype itself: Because it lacks the conserved phenylalanine or tryptophan at the end, this CDR3 is likely a read error. It is unclear where the CDR3 begins or ends on the DNA, so no DNA is shown, and the CDR3 is as TCRdb lists it. The chain couples TRBV6-4 to TRBJ1-1. The length of the CDR3 is 19 amino acids, counting both ends. Per germline, CDR1 MRHNA and CDR2 SNTAGT. CDR3: CASSDLSWEPISPNTEALV.

In this sample, this clonotype turned up a few times. J is TRBJ1-5 and V is TRBV30; maybe TRBD1 (5 bases). Deletions cut 2 bases from V and 7 bases from J, with 21 bases between. CDR1 and CDR2 (germline): GTSNPN, SVGIG (reference sequence). This CDR3 has 16 amino acids. The CDR3 protein is CAWSTPGTVGGQPQHF. The CDR3 nucleotides read TGTGCCTGGAGTACCCCGGGGACGGTTGGTGGCCAGCCCCAGCATTTT.

This clonotype was seen repeatedly, ten times or more. The chain combines TRBV27 with TRBJ2-2; a possible D gene is TRBD2 (5 bases). This CDR3 has 16 residues. In germline, CDR1 is MNHEY, CDR2 SMNVEV (reference sequence). The V gene lost 6 bases and the J gene lost 5 bases, with 19 bases spanning the gap. Here the CDR3 reads CASRPAVYGETGELFF. In DNA, the CDR3 is TGTGCCAGCAGACCGGCCGTCTACGGGGAGACCGGGGAGCTGTTTTTT.

With respect to this clonotype: The junction departs from germline at one end; a sequencing error may be responsible. The V gene is TRBV19, the J gene TRBJ2-7; TRBD2 might be the D (6 bases). Germline lookup yields CDR1 LNHDA and CDR2 SQIVND (reference sequence). This CDR3 has 16 residues. The CDR3 reads CASSKGDGGRTYEKYF. Here the CDR3 DNA reads TGTGCCAGTAGTAAAGGCGACGGGGGACGGACCTACGAGAAGTACTTC. Using reference TRBV19 and TRBJ2-7 for the parts outside the CDR3, the full variable domain is DGGITQSPKYLFRKEGQNVTLSCEQNLNHDAMYWYRQDPGQGLRLIYYSQIVNDFQKGDIAEGYSVSREKKESFPLTVTSAQKNPTAFYLCASSKGDGGRTYEKYFGPGTRLTVT.

This clonotype has a count of ten or more. This chain connects TRBV12-3 or TRBV12-4 to TRBJ1-1; D uncertain. The V end was cut by 6 bases, the J end by 3 bases, with 11 bases between. This CDR3 comprises 13 residues. The CDR3 DNA sequence: TGTGCCAGCAGCACGATAGGGCACACTGAAGCTTTCTTT. Protein: CASSTIGHTEAFF.

This clonotype was recorded many times. V and J are TRBV29-1 and TRBJ2-2; maybe TRBD2 (6 bases). The CDR3 has 15 amino acids. V was cut by 5 bases and J by 2 bases, with 15 bases left in between. CDR1 and CDR2 (germline): SQVTM, ANQGSEA. This CDR3 is CSVLDVSGNTGELFF. CDR3 sequence (DNA): TGCAGCGTTTTGGATGTTAGCGGAAACACCGGGGAGCTGTTTTTT.

This clonotype was recorded many times. The chain recombines TRBV5-1 with TRBJ2-7, with 14 bases matching TRBD2. Germline assignment: CDR1 SGHRS and CDR2 YFSETQ. Trimming removed 7 bases from V and 1 base from J; junction bases left unmatched: 7. The CDR3 runs 16 residues. The CDR3 sequence is CASVGLAGGGSYEQYF. The CDR3 DNA reads as TGCGCCAGCGTCGGACTAGCGGGAGGTGGATCCTACGAGCAGTACTTC.

The rearrangement joins TRBV9 to TRBJ2-5; 8 positions match TRBD1. Germline-derived CDR1 and CDR2 are SGDLS and YYNGEE. The V and J ends lost 0 bases and 5 bases, in that order; junction bases with no gene match: 9. This CDR3 has 16 residues. The CDR3 DNA reads as TGTGCCAGCAGCGTAGATGGGACAGGAACTTTGGAGACCCAGTACTTC. Translating gives CASSVDGTGTLETQYF.

This clonotype has a count of ten or more. This sequence joins TRBV6-1 and TRBJ2-2, with D uncertain. This CDR3 region has 14 residues. V lost 7 bases and J 7 bases, leaving 16 bases between the germline ends. Germline values: CDR1 MNHNS, CDR2 SASEGT. The CDR3 nucleotides read TGTGCCAGCAACCCCAACAACGCTCACGGGGAGCTGTTTTTT. Protein product: CASNPNNAHGELFF.

About this clonotype itself: Because it lacks the conserved phenylalanine or tryptophan at the end, this CDR3 is likely a read error. No DNA is shown, since the ends of the CDR3 on it are uncertain; the CDR3 is the one TCRdb lists. The chain joins TRBV24-1 to TRBJ1-1. Ends included, the CDR3 has 16 residues. Germline V lookup: CDR1 KGHDR, CDR2 SFDVKD. The CDR3 sequence is CATSVTCPRMNTEACY.

This clonotype has a count of ten or more. The chain recombines TRBV12-3 or TRBV12-4 with TRBJ2-5; TRBD2 matches 11 bases. This CDR3 region has 17 residues. Germline trimming cut 5 bases from V and 4 bases from J; bases unmatched to any gene: 12. The CDR3 loop is CASSPGTSGQRRETQYF. CDR3 bases: TGTGCCAGCAGTCCCGGGACTAGCGGACAAAGGAGAGAGACCCAGTACTTC.

In regard to this clonotype: This clone may be a read error of a much larger clone one base away. V is TRBV29-1 and J is TRBJ1-1, with D perhaps TRBD1 (5 bases). The CDR3 is 13 residues long. Germline loops: CDR1 SQVTM, CDR2 ANQGSEA. The CDR3 region has the DNA TGCGGCGTTGAGGGGCAGTTGAATCCTGAAGCTTTCTTT. This encodes CGVEGQLNPEAFF.

This clonotype was counted at least ten times. The J gene is TRBJ1-6, the V gene TRBV11-1; TRBD1 might be the D (6 bases). The CDR3 covers 14 residues. V lost 3 bases and J 11 bases, leaving 14 bases between the germline ends. Germline lookup yields CDR1 SGHAT and CDR2 FQDESV (reference sequence). CDR3 bases: TGTGCCAGCAGCTTTGCCGGGACAAATACACCCCTCCACTTT. This translates into CASSFAGTNTPLHF.

This clonotype has ten or more counts. The V and J genes are TRBV30 and TRBJ2-2; 9 nucleotides match TRBD2. This CDR3 spans 16 amino acids. J gave up 1 base and V 3 bases, and 6 bases lay outside the gene matches. Germline assignment: CDR1 GTSNPN and CDR2 SVGIG (reference sequence). The DNA for the CDR3 is TGTGCCTGGAGCCGAGGACTAGCGCAGAACACCGGGGAGCTGTTTTTT. Protein: CAWSRGLAQNTGELFF. Together with reference TRBV30 and TRBJ2-2, the CDR3 gives the full variable domain: SQTIHQWPATLVQPVGSPLSLECTVEGTSNPNLYWYRQAAGRGLQLLFYSVGIGQISSEVPQNLSASRPQDRQFILSSKKLLLSDSGFYLCAWSRGLAQNTGELFFGEGSRLTVL.

This clonotype was seen many times. The rearrangement links TRBV19 to TRBJ1-2; D is possibly TRBD1 (5 bases). The CDR3 runs 15 residues. CDR1 and CDR2 from the germline V gene are LNHDA and SQIVND (reference sequence). V dropped 4 bases and J dropped 4 bases, with 16 bases sitting between them. The chain's CDR3 is CASSTHEGRVYGYTF. CDR3 bases: TGTGCCAGTAGTACTCACGAGGGGCGCGTCTATGGCTACACCTTC.

This clonotype has a count of ten or more. The rearrangement joins TRBV2 to TRBJ2-5; TRBD2 agrees at 8 bases. The CDR3 has 15 residues. V lost 4 bases and J lost 1; bases outside the gene matches: 5. Germline lookup yields CDR1 SNHLY and CDR2 FYNNEI. The CDR3 DNA reads TGTGCCAGCAGTGCTTTGCGGGGGGCCCAAGAGACCCAGTACTTC. This codes for CASSALRGAQETQYF.

V is TRBV11-3 and J is TRBJ2-2, with a possible D match to TRBD1 (6 bases). The CDR3 runs 14 residues. V was trimmed by 0 bases and J by 7 bases, leaving 9 bases between them. The germline CDR1 and CDR2 sequences are SGHNT and YENEEA. As DNA, the CDR3 is TGTGCCAGCAGCTTAGATGGGGGCAACGGGGAGCTGTTTTTT. Protein product: CASSLDGGNGELFF.

The rearrangement joins TRBV6-5 to TRBJ1-5, with a tentative D call TRBD1 (6 bases). Germline-derived CDR1 and CDR2 are MNHEY and SVGAGI. The CDR3 length is 17 residues. Trimming stripped 2 bases from V and 0 bases from J, with 14 bases between. CDR3 bases: TGTGCCAGCAGTTACGCCGGGACACCGTATAGCAATCAGCCCCAGCATTTT. It yields the protein CASSYAGTPYSNQPQHF.